The 3 T cell receptor beta chains below all came from one sample that was sequenced in a study of blood T cell repertoires in COVID-19. The table came from immunoSEQ multiplex PCR; TCRdb's copy has only in-frame clones and leaves some out. The sample consists of over 200,000 clones, approximately 78% of them appearing once. Sequencing input: PBMCs or T cells enriched from blood (not recorded which). These receptors were taken from a man aged 35-49 years who had recovered from COVID-19.

The chain recombines TRBV12-3 or TRBV12-4 with TRBJ2-5; D might be TRBD2 (6 bases). The V end was cut by 7 bases, the J end by 5 bases, with 11 bases between. This CDR3 region has 12 residues. The CDR3 region has the DNA TGTGCCAGCAAGCGGGTTTTGGAGACCCAGTACTTC. This encodes CASKRVLETQYF.

The gene calls are TRBV3-1 (or the pseudogene TRBV3-2) and TRBJ2-5, with D maybe TRBD1 (6 bases). In germline, CDR1 is LGHDT, CDR2 YNNKEL (reference sequence). Between the trimmed V and J ends, which lost 4 bases and 5 bases, there was a span of 17 bases. CDR3 size: 15 residues. This chain's CDR3 is CASSPRQAPGETQYF. The CDR3 bases are TGTGCCAGCAGCCCACGACAGGCCCCTGGGGAGACCCAGTACTTC.

V usage is TRBV19 and J usage is TRBJ1-5; TRBD1 matches 8 bases. The V gene's germline CDR1 is LNHDA and CDR2 SQIVND (reference sequence). Trimming at V came to 8 bases and at J to 2 bases, leaving 5 bases not matched to a gene. The CDR3 has 14 amino acids. CDR3 sequence reads: CASGQGGGNQPQHF. The CDR3 DNA reads TGTGCCAGTGGACAGGGCGGAGGCAATCAGCCCCAGCATTTT.